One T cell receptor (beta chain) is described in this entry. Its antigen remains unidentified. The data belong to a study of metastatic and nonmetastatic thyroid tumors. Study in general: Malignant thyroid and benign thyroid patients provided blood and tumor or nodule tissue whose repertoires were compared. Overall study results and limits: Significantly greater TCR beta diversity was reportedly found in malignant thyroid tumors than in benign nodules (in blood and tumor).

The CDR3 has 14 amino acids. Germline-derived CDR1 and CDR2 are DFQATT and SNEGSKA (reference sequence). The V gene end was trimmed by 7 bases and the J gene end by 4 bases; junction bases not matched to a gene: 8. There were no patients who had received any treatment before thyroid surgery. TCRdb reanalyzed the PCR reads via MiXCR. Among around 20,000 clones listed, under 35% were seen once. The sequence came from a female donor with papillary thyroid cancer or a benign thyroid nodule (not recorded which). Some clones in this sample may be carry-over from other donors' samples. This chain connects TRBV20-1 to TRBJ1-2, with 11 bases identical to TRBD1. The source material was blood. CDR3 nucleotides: TGCAGTGTCGCGGACAGGGGGCGTATCTATGGCTACACCTTC. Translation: CSVADRGRIYGYTF.